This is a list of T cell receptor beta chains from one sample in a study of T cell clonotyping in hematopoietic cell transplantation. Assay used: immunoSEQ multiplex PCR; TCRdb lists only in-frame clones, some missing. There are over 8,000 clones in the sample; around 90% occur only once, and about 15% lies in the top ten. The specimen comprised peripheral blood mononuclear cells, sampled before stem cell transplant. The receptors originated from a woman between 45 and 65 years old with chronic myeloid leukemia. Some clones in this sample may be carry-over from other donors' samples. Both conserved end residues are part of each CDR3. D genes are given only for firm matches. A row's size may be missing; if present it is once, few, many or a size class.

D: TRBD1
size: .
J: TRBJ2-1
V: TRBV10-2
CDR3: CASRRTGNNEQFF
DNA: TGCGCCAGCAGGAGGACAGGAAACAATGAGCAGTTCTTC

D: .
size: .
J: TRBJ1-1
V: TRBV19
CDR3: CASSIGTPSTEAFF
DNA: TGTGCCAGTAGTATCGGGACACCAAGCACTGAAGCTTTCTTT

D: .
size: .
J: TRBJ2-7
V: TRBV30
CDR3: CAGGNLRGYEQYF
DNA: TGTGCCGGGGGGAACTTGCGAGGCTACGAGCAGTACTTC

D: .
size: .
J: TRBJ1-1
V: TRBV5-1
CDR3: CASSFSGHLDTEAFF
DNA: TGCGCCAGCAGCTTTTCTGGGCATTTGGACACTGAAGCTTTCTTT

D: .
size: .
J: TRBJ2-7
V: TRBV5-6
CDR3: CASSLEAGRYEQYF
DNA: TGTGCCAGCAGCTTGGAGGCGGGACGCTACGAGCAGTACTTC

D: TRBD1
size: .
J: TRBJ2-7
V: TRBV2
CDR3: CASSEAGQDYEQYF
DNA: TGTGCCAGCAGTGAAGCGGGACAGGACTACGAGCAGTACTTC

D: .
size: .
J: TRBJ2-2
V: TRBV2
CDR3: CASREEMNTGELFF
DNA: TGTGCCAGCAGAGAAGAGATGAACACCGGGGAGCTGTTTTTT

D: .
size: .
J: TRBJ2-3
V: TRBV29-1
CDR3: CSVEGLVGTDTQYF
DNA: TGCAGCGTTGAAGGCCTAGTTGGTACAGATACGCAGTATTTT

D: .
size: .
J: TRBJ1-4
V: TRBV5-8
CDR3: CASSLGRANEKLFF
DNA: TGTGCCAGCAGCTTGGGGCGAGCGAATGAAAAACTGTTTTTT

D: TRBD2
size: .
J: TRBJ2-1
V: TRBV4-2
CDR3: CASSQGGTSYDEQFF
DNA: TGTGCCAGCAGCCAGGGAGGGACTTCTTACGATGAGCAGTTCTTC

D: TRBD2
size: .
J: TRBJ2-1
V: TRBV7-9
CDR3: CASTLGLAGANEQFF
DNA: TGTGCCAGCACCCTGGGACTAGCGGGAGCCAATGAGCAGTTCTTC

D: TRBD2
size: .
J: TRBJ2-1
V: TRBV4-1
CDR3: CASGSGSGMSNEQFF
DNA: TGCGCCAGCGGGTCGGGAAGCGGGATGTCCAATGAGCAGTTCTTC

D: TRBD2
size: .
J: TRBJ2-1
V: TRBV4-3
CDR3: CASSQDSREEEADNSYNEQFF
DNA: TGCGCCAGCAGCCAAGATTCGCGGGAGGAAGAGGCCGACAACTCCTACAATGAGCAGTTCTTC

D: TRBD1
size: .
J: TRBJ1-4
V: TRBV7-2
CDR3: CASSSRGPTNEKLFF
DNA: TGTGCCAGCAGCTCAAGGGGGCCAACTAATGAAAAACTGTTTTTT

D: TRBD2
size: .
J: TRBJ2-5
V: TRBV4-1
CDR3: CASSQDASGLETQYF
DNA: TGCGCCAGCAGCCAAGACGCTAGCGGGCTAGAGACCCAGTACTTC

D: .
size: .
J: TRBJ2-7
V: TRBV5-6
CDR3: CASSLLGQGGYEQYF
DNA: TGTGCCAGCAGCTTACTCGGACAGGGAGGGTACGAGCAGTACTTC

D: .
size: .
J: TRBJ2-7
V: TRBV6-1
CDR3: CASTALDGYEQYF
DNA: TGTGCCAGCACCGCTCTGGACGGCTACGAGCAGTACTTC

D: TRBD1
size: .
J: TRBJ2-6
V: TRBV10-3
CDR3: CAADGTGGFGANVLTF
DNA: TGTGCCGCCGACGGGACAGGGGGCTTTGGGGCCAACGTCCTGACTTTC

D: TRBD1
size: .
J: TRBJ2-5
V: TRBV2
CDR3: CASSGDRAPETQYF
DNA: TGTGCCAGCAGTGGGGACAGGGCCCCCGAGACCCAGTACTTC

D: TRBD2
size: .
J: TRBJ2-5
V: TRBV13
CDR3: CASSREGETQYF
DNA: TGTGCCAGCAGTCGGGAGGGAGAGACCCAGTACTTC

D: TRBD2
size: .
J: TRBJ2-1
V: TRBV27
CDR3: CAIGTSGSFVEQFF
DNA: TGTGCCATCGGGACTAGCGGGAGTTTTGTTGAGCAGTTCTTC

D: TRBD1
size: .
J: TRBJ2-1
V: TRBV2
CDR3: CASSTGQVYNEQFF
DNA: TGTGCCAGCAGTACGGGACAGGTATACAATGAGCAGTTCTTC

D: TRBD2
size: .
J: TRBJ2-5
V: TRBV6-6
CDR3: CASALAGPQETQYF
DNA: TGTGCCAGCGCCCTAGCGGGGCCCCAAGAGACCCAGTACTTC

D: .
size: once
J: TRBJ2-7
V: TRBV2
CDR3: CASRVSSYEQYF
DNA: TGTGCCAGCAGGGTTTCGAGCTACGAGCAGTACTTC

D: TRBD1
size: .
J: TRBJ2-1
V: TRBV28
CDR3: CASSLPLGTGGSNEQFF
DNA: TGTGCCAGCAGTTTACCCCTCGGGACAGGGGGCTCCAATGAGCAGTTCTTC

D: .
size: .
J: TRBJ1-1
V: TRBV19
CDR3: CASSRTAIGTEAFF
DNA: TGTGCCAGTAGTAGAACAGCGATCGGGACTGAAGCTTTCTTT

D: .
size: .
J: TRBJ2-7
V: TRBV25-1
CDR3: CASGVQNEQYF
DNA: TGTGCCAGCGGGGTACAGAACGAGCAGTACTTC

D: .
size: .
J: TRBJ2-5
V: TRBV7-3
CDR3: CASSLIPQETQYF
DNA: TGTGCCAGCAGCTTAATCCCCCAAGAGACCCAGTACTTC

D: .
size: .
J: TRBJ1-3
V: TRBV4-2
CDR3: CASSHYRDSGNTIYF
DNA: TGTGCCAGCAGCCATTACAGGGACTCTGGAAACACCATATATTTT

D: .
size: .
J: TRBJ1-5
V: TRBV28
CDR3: CASSPSQGLLRQPQHF
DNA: TGTGCCAGCAGTCCGTCACAGGGTCTTTTGAGACAGCCCCAGCATTTT

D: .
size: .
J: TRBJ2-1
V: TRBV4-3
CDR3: CASSQETDNEQFF
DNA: TGCGCCAGCAGCCAAGAAACCGACAATGAGCAGTTCTTC

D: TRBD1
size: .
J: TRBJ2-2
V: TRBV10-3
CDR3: CAISDPGQGNTGELFF
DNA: TGTGCCATCAGTGATCCGGGACAGGGTAACACCGGGGAGCTGTTTTTT

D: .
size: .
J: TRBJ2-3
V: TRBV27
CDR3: CASSSRRATDTQYF
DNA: TGTGCCAGCAGCTCCCGGAGAGCCACAGATACGCAGTATTTT

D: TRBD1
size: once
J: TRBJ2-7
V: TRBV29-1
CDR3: CSVRQDREGGEQYF
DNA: TGCAGCGTCCGACAGGACAGGGAAGGCGGAGAGCAGTACTTC

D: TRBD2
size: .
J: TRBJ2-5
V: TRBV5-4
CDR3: CASSFKRERIETQYF
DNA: TGTGCCAGCAGCTTCAAGCGGGAGCGTATAGAGACCCAGTACTTC

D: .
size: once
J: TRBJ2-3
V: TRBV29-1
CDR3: CSAPGLLHTDTQYF
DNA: TGCAGCGCCCCCGGGTTACTACACACAGATACGCAGTATTTT

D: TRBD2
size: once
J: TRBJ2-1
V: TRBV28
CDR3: CASSSSGSWYNEQFF
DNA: TGTGCCAGCAGTTCTAGCGGGAGTTGGTACAATGAGCAGTTCTTC

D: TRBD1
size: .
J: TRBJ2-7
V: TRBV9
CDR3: CASAGTGSLEQYF
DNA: TGTGCCAGCGCAGGGACAGGGTCCCTCGAGCAGTACTTC

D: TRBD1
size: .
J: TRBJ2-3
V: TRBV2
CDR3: CASSRDRGITDTQYF
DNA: TGTGCCAGCAGTAGGGACAGGGGAATAACAGATACGCAGTATTTT

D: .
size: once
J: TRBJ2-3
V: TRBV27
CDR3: CASSLTGREKQYF
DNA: TGTGCCAGCAGTTTGACCGGCCGGGAGAAGCAGTATTTT

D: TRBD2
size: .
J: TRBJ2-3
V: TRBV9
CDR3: CASSVVGTSDSDTQYF
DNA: TGTGCCAGCAGCGTAGTAGGGACTAGCGACTCAGATACGCAGTATTTT

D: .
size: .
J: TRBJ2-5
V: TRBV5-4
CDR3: CASSLVSGETQYF
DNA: TGTGCCAGCAGCTTGGTTTCAGGGGAGACCCAGTACTTC

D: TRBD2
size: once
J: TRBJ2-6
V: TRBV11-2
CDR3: CASSSQAGASGANVLTF
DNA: TGTGCCAGCAGCTCCCAAGCGGGAGCCAGTGGGGCCAACGTCCTGACTTTC

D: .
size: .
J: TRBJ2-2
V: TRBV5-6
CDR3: CASSLSSKNGPGELFF
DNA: TGTGCCAGCAGCTTGTCGTCCAAGAACGGACCCGGGGAGCTGTTTTTT

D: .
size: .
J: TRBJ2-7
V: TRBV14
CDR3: CASSQEAGGAYEQYF
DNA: TGTGCCAGCAGCCAAGAGGCAGGCGGGGCCTACGAGCAGTACTTC

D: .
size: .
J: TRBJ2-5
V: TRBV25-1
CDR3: CASSDSPSTQYF
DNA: TGTGCCAGCAGCGACTCTCCCTCGACCCAGTACTTC

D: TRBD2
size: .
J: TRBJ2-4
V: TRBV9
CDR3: CASSSGRENIQYF
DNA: TGTGCCAGCAGCTCCGGGCGGGAGAACATTCAGTACTTC

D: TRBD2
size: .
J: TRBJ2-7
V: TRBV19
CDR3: CASSRAGTSGSYEQYF
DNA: TGTGCCAGTAGTAGGGCCGGGACTAGCGGCTCCTACGAGCAGTACTTC

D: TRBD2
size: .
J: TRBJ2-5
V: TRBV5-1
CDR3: CASAGGLGETQYF
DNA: TGCGCCAGCGCGGGAGGGCTAGGGGAGACCCAGTACTTC

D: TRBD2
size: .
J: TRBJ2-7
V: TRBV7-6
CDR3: CASSPQIPRRTSGNEQYF
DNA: TGTGCCAGCAGCCCCCAAATACCGCGGCGGACTAGCGGAAACGAGCAGTACTTC

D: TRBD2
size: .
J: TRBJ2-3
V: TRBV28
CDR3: CASSPHSLREGLRSTDTQYF
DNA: TGTGCCAGCAGTCCACACTCCCTGCGGGAGGGCCTGAGGAGCACAGATACGCAGTATTTT

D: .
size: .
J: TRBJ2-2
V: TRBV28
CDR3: CASRKGGTGELFF
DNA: TGTGCCAGCAGAAAAGGTGGGACCGGGGAGCTGTTTTTT